This entry lists 2 T cell receptor beta chains sequenced from one sample in a study of shared clonotypes between healthy human individuals. TCRdb's copy holds only in-frame clones and misses some; the assay was immunoSEQ multiplex PCR. Of 2 million to 2.5 million clones detected, 93% appear once; the ten largest clones hold about 1.8%. The naive CD8 population came from CD45RO-negative cells selected for CCR7, without terminally differentiated effector memory CD45RA+ cells. Sequenced input: naive CD8+ T cells from PBMCs. These receptor sequences come from a man aged 18 to 35 in good health. Some clones in this sample may be carry-over from other donors' samples.

V usage is TRBV7-8 and J usage is TRBJ2-7; tentative D call: TRBD1 (5 bases). Trimming removed 5 bases at V and 5 bases at J, with 19 bases between. There are 15 residues in the CDR3. Germline lookup yields CDR1 SGHVS and CDR2 FQNEAQ. The CDR3 region has the DNA TGTGCCAGCAGCCCACTCCGGGCAGGGTACCACGAGCAGTACTTC. The encoded protein is CASSPLRAGYHEQYF.

This sequence joins TRBV7-9 and TRBJ1-2; the match to TRBD1 covers 8 bases. Germline CDR1 reads SEHNR; CDR2 reads FQNEAQ (reference sequence). The CDR3 sequence is 13 residues long. Unmatched junction bases numbered 6, after V lost 4 bases and J lost 8 bases. Here the CDR3 reads CASSSPQGGGYTF. CDR3 coding DNA: TGTGCCAGCAGCTCCCCACAGGGGGGCGGCTACACCTTC.